This TCR beta chain was sequenced for a study of T cells after yellow fever vaccination. Whole-study context: Preparation of the low-cell-number fractions used SMART-Seq v4 Ultra Low Input. Points from the study as a whole: Detected again after the booster were most primary-vaccination clones, at 95% to 96% CD4 and 70% to 90% CD8. A small share of clonotypes appeared in both CD4 and CD8 compartments.

Comment on this clonotype: Antigen unknown.

Researchers made TCR cDNA using 5'RACE template switching, and this step added a universal primer site and UMIs. TCRdb re-called the 5' RACE reads with MiXCR, one entry per CDR3 protein. The data show around 250,000 distinct CDR3 sequences, about 5% seen once. Germline loops: CDR1 DFQATT, CDR2 SNEGSKA (reference sequence). The CDR3 is 13 amino acids. Trimming stripped 4 bases from V and 10 bases from J, with 18 bases between. This clonotype was sampled from a man younger than 35 who received the YFV17D yellow fever vaccine. This specimen was CD4+ T cells sorted from PBMCs, taken on the day of the yellow fever booster vaccination. The J gene is TRBJ2-3, the V gene TRBV20-1, with D maybe TRBD2 (6 bases). The CDR3 region has the DNA TGCAGTGCTACCGGGGACTTCCGCCCGGCGCAGTATTTT. Translating it yields CSATGDFRPAQYF.